This TCR beta chain was profiled in a study of identifying expanded T cells in peripheral blood (dated by TCRdb to about 2019). In terms of the full investigation: Technical replicates were generated by sequencing separate aliquots of the same genomic DNA pool, with four replicates compared pairwise.

TCRbeta CDR3 regions were profiled by bias-controlled multiplex PCR amplification of genomic DNA with the immunoSEQ Assay. The study's own analysis went as follows. The absolute abundance of each unique TCRbeta CDR3 region was quantified after sequences were collapsed and filtered. Two models were used to test differential abundance: a binomial model (Fisher-equivalent) and a beta-binomial model that adds time-dependent variance fitted from healthy donors. Clones with fewer than 5 combined templates were removed, and differential abundance was called for clones with a Benjamini-Hochberg FDR below 0.01. Using the form v = (b*log(k)+a)^2, the beta-binomial variance was modeled as a function of the total template count across the two samples. Not all clones reach the TCRdb copy of this immuneACCESS table, which keeps in-frame sequences only. Checked studies attribute under half of the gap to unresolved V genes and leave the rest unexplained. Clone size and V and J calls were adopted from that table, with D and trimming inferred from the DNA. The sample has over 85,000 clones on record, 80% to 90% of them singletons. 3.5% to 5% of the sample belongs to the ten largest clones.

During the collection period, no infections or other immune events were recorded for the healthy donors. To calibrate time-dependent variance in a beta-binomial model of T-cell clone differential abundance, blood repertoires from healthy donors were used as a training cohort. The training cohort included around ten healthy donors, of whom 3 were female and 7 were male. An age range of about 29 to 65 years, with an average of roughly 47 years, was recorded for the donors. Obtained from a commercial supplier, whole blood was collected from each healthy donor at three time points set about two weeks apart. For immunosequencing, genomic DNA was extracted from whole blood that had not been sorted. With regard to this clone: Its binding antigen is unknown. Base qualities are not provided; no much larger clone lies one nucleotide away.

What the study reported, not specific to this receptor: It was expected by the authors that biological variance in healthy repertoires might increase further over much longer intervals, such as months to years. Approximately 1.2 differentially abundant clones were flagged by the binomial model between technical replicates, whereas about 15 and 19 were flagged over two weeks and four weeks, respectively. Across all healthy-donor time intervals, the beta-binomial model significantly cut both the number of clones called differentially abundant and the false-positive rate. Across all healthy donors, variance in clone template counts between two-week samples was found to increase significantly with total template count.

Taken from cysteine to phenylalanine, the CDR3 has 18 residues. Only the CDR3 portion is preserved as DNA: 54 bases, with reading frame beginning at the first base. The sequenced sample was blood. The origin of this receptor is a person aged 18 to 70 in good health. The receptor chain draws on TRBV21-1 and TRBJ1-1. TRBV21-1 is a recognized pseudogene. Here the CDR3 is given as CASSKVRQMAALNTEAFF. Read as DNA, the sequence is TGTGCCAGCAGCAAAGTCCGGCAAATGGCAGCTCTGAACACTGAAGCTTTCTTT.